This T cell receptor (beta chain) is from a study of T-cell reconstitution after alpha-beta-depleted transplantation in children. Trimming cost V 0 bases and J 10 bases, with 10 bases left between them. The V gene's germline CDR1 is SSHAT and CDR2 FNYEAQ (reference sequence). This CDR3 spans 13 amino acids. Regarding the study as a whole: T-cell counts and diversity at one year post-transplant came mainly from newly produced T cells. Expanded graft clones numbering several hundred reportedly gave rise to alpha-beta T cells about two months after transplant. Surviving recipient cells, namely T cells and thymic progenitors, were the source of high day-60 TCRbeta diversity in some patients.

It was with unique molecular identifiers that the TCRbeta library was prepared. Using its own MiXCR run on the PCR reads, TCRdb lists one record per CDR3 protein. The sample records fewer than 700,000 distinct CDR3 sequences, 23% being singletons. This clonotype was counted ten times or more. Its target is not known. The sample consisted of PBMCs, mostly from graft donor cells, taken 360 days after TCRalphabeta/CD19-depleted stem cell transplant. The rearrangement uses TRBV7-7 and TRBJ2-1, with D hard to call. This clonotype was obtained from a boy under two years old who had a stem cell transplant for acute myeloid leukemia, so the T cells may come from the graft donor. The chain's CDR3 is CASSLALQTEQFF. The CDR3 DNA reads as TGTGCCAGCAGCTTAGCACTTCAGACCGAGCAGTTCTTC.